A selection of T cell receptor beta chains follows, all from one sample in a study of blood T cell repertoires in COVID-19. Assay: immunoSEQ multiplex PCR; the TCRdb copy retains only in-frame clones and omits some. The top ten clones hold roughly 9% of a sample with fewer than 200,000 clones, 88% of them seen once. The sequenced sample was PBMCs or T cells enriched from blood (not recorded which). The receptor source for this set is a woman in her late teens or twenties who had recovered from COVID-19. Both conserved end residues are part of each CDR3. Fields, in order: J gene, V gene, D gene, clone size, CDR3 protein, CDR3 DNA. D genes are given only for firm matches. Part of the rows lack a size; the others show once, few, many or a class for expanded clones.

TRBJ2-2	TRBV9	TRBD1	few	CASSPRGGEAGELFF	TGTGCCAGCAGCCCACGAGGGGGCGAGGCCGGGGAGCTGTTTTTT
TRBJ2-3	TRBV24-1	TRBD2	once	CATSDFRGGNAADTQYF	TGTGCCACCAGTGATTTTCGGGGGGGCAACGCCGCAGATACGCAGTATTTT
TRBJ1-1	TRBV7-8	TRBD1	.	CASSLAAGGRAFF	TGTGCCAGCAGCTTAGCGGCAGGGGGCAGAGCTTTCTTT
TRBJ1-1	TRBV6-5	.	.	CASSYSGAWEAFF	TGTGCCAGCAGTTACTCGGGGGCATGGGAAGCTTTCTTT
TRBJ2-1	TRBV24-1	.	.	CATSSSPAGSYNEQFF	TGTGCCACCAGTAGTTCCCCTGCAGGGTCTTACAATGAGCAGTTCTTC
TRBJ1-4	TRBV10-3	.	.	CASGVGTPTNEKLFF	TGTGCCAGCGGTGTAGGGACTCCAACTAATGAAAAACTGTTTTTT
TRBJ1-2	TRBV28	TRBD1	.	CASSNTGTGYGYTF	TGTGCCAGCAGTAACACCGGGACAGGGTATGGCTACACCTTC
TRBJ2-7	TRBV4-1	.	.	CASSPQVGLVSYEQYF	TGCGCCAGCAGCCCACAAGTGGGGCTAGTTTCTTACGAGCAGTACTTC
TRBJ1-3	TRBV4-1	.	.	CASSLGGEGYGNTIYF	TGCGCCAGCAGCCTCGGAGGGGAGGGTTATGGAAACACCATATATTTT
TRBJ1-5	TRBV19	TRBD1	.	CASMVGQGPLQPQHF	TGTGCCAGTATGGTGGGACAGGGGCCCTTGCAGCCCCAGCATTTT
TRBJ2-7	TRBV5-4	.	.	CASSLELQTRGTQYF	TGTGCCAGCAGCTTGGAGTTACAGACACGGGGAACCCAGTACTTC
TRBJ1-2	TRBV6-2/TRBV6-3	TRBD1	.	CASSYNGTGSGYGYTF	TGTGCCAGCAGTTACAACGGGACAGGGTCTGGCTATGGCTACACCTTC
TRBJ2-1	TRBV4-1	TRBD1	.	CASSLTDRVSYNEQFF	TGCGCCAGCAGCCTGACCGACAGGGTCTCCTACAATGAGCAGTTCTTC